This T cell receptor beta chain derives from a study of blood T cell repertoires in COVID-19. Study-level information: In each case, the material was cDNA or gDNA derived from T cells, B-cell-depleted T cells, or PBMCs.

The authors' processing: Scientists estimated how many nucleated cells there were by amplifying reference gene primers. Profiling relied on immunoSEQ multiplex PCR, and the TCRdb table lists in-frame clones only, not all of them. The DNA gave D and trimming, while V, J and clone size come from that table. The repertoire has approximately 230,000 clones, 75% to 95% of them found once; the top ten carry 1.5% to 2%. This CDR3 comprises 17 residues. Unmatched junction bases numbered 16, after V lost 4 bases and J lost 7 bases. Germline CDR1 and CDR2: MGHDK and SYGVNS. Cohort assignment relied on participant-reported clinical history.

The clonotype comes from a woman aged 18-29 years who had recovered from COVID-19. Sequencing was done on a sample of PBMCs or T cells enriched from blood (not recorded which). This chain uses TRBV25-1 with TRBJ2-1; 7 nucleotides match TRBD2. This CDR3 is CASSGQTLGRAWNEQFF. In nucleotides, the CDR3 is TGTGCCAGCAGTGGCCAAACGTTGGGGAGGGCCTGGAATGAGCAGTTCTTC. Variable domain in full (rest from reference TRBV25-1 and TRBJ2-1): EADIYQTPRYLVIGTGKKITLECSQTMGHDKMYWYQQDPGMELHLIHYSYGVNSTEKGDLSSESTVSRIRTEHFPLTLESARPSHTSQYLCASSGQTLGRAWNEQFFGPGTRLTVL.